This TCR beta chain was recorded in a study of blood T cells in healthy people across ages. The study recruited healthy Caucasian donors from Russia who were aged about 6 to 90. Every donor contributed around 10 milliliters of peripheral blood by blood draw. Isolated per sample were at least 7 million PBMCs. Next came a second PCR, run for about 7 to 12 cycles, which used a sample-barcoded 5' primer along with a J-beta primer mix. TCRdb fed the 5' RACE reads into MiXCR, producing one record per CDR3 protein. The profile shows over 550,000 distinct CDR3 sequences, about 30% of them singletons. The clonotype was recovered from a woman aged 80 or over in good health. The material sequenced was blood.

This CDR3 reads CASSSPTGGRNTEAFF. In nucleotides, the CDR3 is TGTGCCAGCAGTTCCCCGACAGGGGGTAGGAACACTGAAGCTTTCTTT. V and J are TRBV6-2 or TRBV6-3 and TRBJ1-1; 9 bases match TRBD1. CDR3 length: 16 amino acids. The germline V gene encodes CDR1 MNHEY and CDR2 SVGEGT. After removal of 4 bases from V and 1 base from J, the junction contained 7 bases not matched to a gene.